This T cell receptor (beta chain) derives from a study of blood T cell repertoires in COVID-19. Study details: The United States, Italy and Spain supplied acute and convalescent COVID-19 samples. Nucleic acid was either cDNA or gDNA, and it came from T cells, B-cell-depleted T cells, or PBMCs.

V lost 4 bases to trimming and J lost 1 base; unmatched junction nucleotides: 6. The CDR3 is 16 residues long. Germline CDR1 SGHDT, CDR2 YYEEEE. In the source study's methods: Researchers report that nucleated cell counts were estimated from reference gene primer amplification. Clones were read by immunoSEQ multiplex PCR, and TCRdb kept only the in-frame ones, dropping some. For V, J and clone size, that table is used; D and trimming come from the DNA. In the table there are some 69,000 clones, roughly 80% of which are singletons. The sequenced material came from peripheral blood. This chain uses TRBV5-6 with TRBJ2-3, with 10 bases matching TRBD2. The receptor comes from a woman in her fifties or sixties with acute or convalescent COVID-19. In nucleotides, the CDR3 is TGTGCCAGCAGCGAGGAAGCGGGGGGGGGCACAGATACGCAGTATTTT. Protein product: CASSEEAGGGTDTQYF.